Listed below are T cell receptor beta chains from one sample, sequenced in a study of PD-L1 blockade in urothelial cancer. The protocol was immunoSEQ multiplex PCR, while the TCRdb copy is restricted to in-frame clones and leaves out a portion. The sample lists fewer than 90,000 clones; approximately 90% were seen once. The material was PBMCs, obtained around atezolizumab (anti-PD-L1) treatment. Source of these receptors: a woman over 75 with urothelial cancer. Each CDR3 is given with its conserved first and last residue. D genes are given only for firm matches. The size field is filled for only some rows; it gives once, few, many or a size class.

D,V,J,size,CDR3,DNA
-,TRBV7-7,TRBJ2-1,once,CASSLGVGPYNEQFF,TGTGCCAGCAGCTTAGGAGTGGGCCCCTACAATGAGCAGTTCTTC
-,TRBV6-5,TRBJ2-5,-,CASSYLETQYF,TGTGCCAGCAGTTACCTGGAGACCCAGTACTTC
-,TRBV7-8,TRBJ1-5,-,CASRLRGYRSGSQPQHF,TGTGCCAGCAGGCTAAGGGGGTACAGGAGTGGTAGTCAGCCCCAGCATTTT
TRBD1,TRBV4-2,TRBJ1-2,-,CASSQDRGQGHGYTF,TGTGCCAGCAGCCAAGATAGGGGACAGGGGCATGGCTACACCTTC
TRBD1,TRBV10-3,TRBJ2-3,once,CAISEGTGNFVDTQYF,TGTGCCATCAGTGAGGGGACAGGGAACTTCGTGGATACGCAGTATTTT
TRBD1,TRBV29-1,TRBJ2-7,-,CSGRQGEEQYF,TGCAGCGGAAGACAGGGCGAAGAGCAGTACTTC
-,TRBV9,TRBJ2-3,-,CASSVEAGPPTDTQYF,TGTGCCAGCAGCGTAGAGGCAGGGCCTCCCACAGATACGCAGTATTTT
TRBD2,TRBV9,TRBJ2-3,-,CASSRLAGVVDTQYF,TGTGCCAGCAGCCGACTAGCGGGAGTGGTAGATACGCAGTATTTT
-,TRBV27,TRBJ2-4,-,CASSLGQGANIQYF,TGTGCCAGCAGTTTAGGGCAGGGTGCTAACATTCAGTACTTC
TRBD1,TRBV4-2,TRBJ1-2,-,CASSQETGGNYGYTF,TGTGCCAGCAGCCAAGAAACAGGGGGTAACTATGGCTACACCTTC
-,TRBV11-2,TRBJ2-1,-,CASSARDSTNNEQFF,TGTGCCAGCAGCGCTCGGGACTCGACAAACAATGAGCAGTTCTTC
-,TRBV9,TRBJ1-5,-,CASSLEGDQPQHF,TGTGCCAGCAGCCTCGAAGGAGATCAGCCCCAGCATTTT
-,TRBV6-1,TRBJ2-7,-,CASSARGDEQYF,TGTGCCAGCAGTGCCAGGGGAGACGAGCAGTACTTC
-,TRBV9,TRBJ1-2,-,CASSPTGGAPSNYGYTF,TGTGCCAGCAGCCCCACCGGAGGGGCTCCCTCTAACTATGGCTACACCTTC
-,TRBV2,TRBJ2-7,-,CASHRAYEQYF,TGTGCCAGCCACAGGGCTTACGAGCAGTACTTC
TRBD1,TRBV10-3,TRBJ1-2,-,CAISESGQGFRGYTF,TGTGCCATCAGTGAGTCGGGACAGGGGTTCCGGGGCTACACCTTC
-,TRBV5-1,TRBJ2-1,-,CASSLEGRGRNEQFF,TGCGCCAGCAGCTTGGAGGGGCGGGGTCGGAATGAGCAGTTCTTC
-,TRBV6-5,TRBJ2-7,-,CASSYSRRGYEQYF,TGTGCCAGCAGTTACTCCCGTCGGGGTTACGAGCAGTACTTC
TRBD1,TRBV2,TRBJ1-3,-,CASRLGQGISGNTIYF,TGTGCCAGCAGGCTGGGACAGGGGATCTCTGGAAACACCATATATTTT
-,TRBV2,TRBJ1-1,few,CASAPENTEAFF,TGTGCCAGCGCCCCAGAGAACACTGAAGCTTTCTTT
TRBD2,TRBV13,TRBJ2-1,-,CASSRQGTSWNNEQFF,TGTGCCAGCAGCCGTCAGGGGACTAGCTGGAACAATGAGCAGTTCTTC
TRBD1,TRBV5-1,TRBJ1-1,-,CASSLIFTQGRPLGGTEAFF,TGCGCCAGCAGCTTGATCTTTACACAGGGGCGCCCCTTGGGAGGCACTGAAGCTTTCTTT
-,TRBV15,TRBJ1-4,-,CATRDTGTSAEKLFF,TGTGCCACCAGAGATACCGGGACTTCGGCTGAAAAACTGTTTTTT
TRBD1,TRBV30,TRBJ2-7,-,CAWRAGGNYEQYF,TGTGCCTGGAGGGCAGGGGGAAACTACGAGCAGTACTTC